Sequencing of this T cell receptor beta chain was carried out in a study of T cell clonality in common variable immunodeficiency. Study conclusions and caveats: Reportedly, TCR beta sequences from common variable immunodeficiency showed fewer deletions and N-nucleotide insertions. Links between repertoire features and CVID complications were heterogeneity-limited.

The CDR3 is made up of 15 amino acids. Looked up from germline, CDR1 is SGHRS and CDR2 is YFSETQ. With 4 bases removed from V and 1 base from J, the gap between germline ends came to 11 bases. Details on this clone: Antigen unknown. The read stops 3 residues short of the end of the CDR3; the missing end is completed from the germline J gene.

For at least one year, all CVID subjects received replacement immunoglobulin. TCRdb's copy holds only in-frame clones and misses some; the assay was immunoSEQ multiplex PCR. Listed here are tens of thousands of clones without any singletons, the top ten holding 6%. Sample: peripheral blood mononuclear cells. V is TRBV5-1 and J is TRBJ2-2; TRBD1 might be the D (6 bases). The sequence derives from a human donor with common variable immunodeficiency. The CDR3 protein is CASSPTGGNTGELFF. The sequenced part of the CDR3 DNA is TGCGCCAGCAGCCCGACAGGTGGGAACACCGGGGAG.